Listed here are 28 T cell receptor beta chains from one sample, sequenced in a study of shared clonotypes between healthy human individuals. Profiling relied on immunoSEQ multiplex PCR, and the TCRdb table lists in-frame clones only, not all of them. The sample includes over a million clones, roughly 96% of them seen just once. The sample comprised naive CD4+ T cells sorted from blood. As to subset: CD45RA+ positively selected. These receptors all come from a man aged 30 to 45 in good health.

V usage is TRBV6-1 and J usage is TRBJ1-4; perhaps TRBD1 as D (5 bases). CDR3 size: 20 residues. Trimming stripped 2 bases from V and 6 bases from J, with 28 bases between. Germline CDR1 reads MNHNS; CDR2 reads SASEGT. The CDR3 is CASSETGRGPNTGGYEKLFF. DNA of the CDR3: TGTGCCAGCAGTGAAACGGGTCGGGGACCAAACACCGGCGGGTATGAAAAACTGTTTTTT.

The V call is TRBV5-4, the J call TRBJ2-7; D not resolved. V shed 0 bases and J shed 6 bases, with 7 bases lying between them. CDR1 and CDR2 (germline): SGHNT, YYREEE (reference sequence). This CDR3 has 12 residues. The CDR3 is CASSLVSGEQYF. The CDR3 nucleotides are TGTGCCAGCAGCTTGGTATCGGGCGAGCAGTACTTC.

The rearrangement joins TRBV29-1 to TRBJ2-3; 14 nucleotides agree with TRBD2. Germline V gene sequence: CDR1 SQVTM, CDR2 ANQGSEA. V lost 3 bases to trimming and J lost 4 bases; unmatched junction nucleotides: 3. The CDR3 totals 15 residues. CDR3 bases: TGCAGCGTTGATGGGACTAGCGGGAGATCAGATACGCAGTATTTT. Protein: CSVDGTSGRSDTQYF.

V and J are TRBV28 and TRBJ2-1; D remains unclear. Looked up from germline, CDR1 is MDHEN and CDR2 is SYDVKM. CDR3 size: 12 residues. Trimming took 6 bases from V and 6 from J, leaving 9 bases between them. The CDR3 region is CASRSSTNEQFF. The CDR3 nucleotides are TGTGCCAGCAGGTCAAGTACCAATGAGCAGTTCTTC.

The gene calls are TRBV7-2 and TRBJ2-1; D remains ambiguous. The CDR3 has 16 amino acids. V lost 8 bases to trimming and J lost 2 bases, with 19 bases between them. Germline values: CDR1 SGHTA, CDR2 FQGNSA. Here the CDR3 DNA reads TGTGCCAGCGTAGCTTTAGGCCTGCAAGCCTACAATGAGCAGTTCTTC. Its translation is CASVALGLQAYNEQFF. Together with reference TRBV7-2 and TRBJ2-1, the CDR3 gives the full variable domain: GAGVSQSPSNKVTEKGKDVELRCDPISGHTALYWYRQSLGQGLEFLIYFQGNSAPDKSGLPSDRFSAERTGGSVSTLTIQRTQQEDSAVYLCASVALGLQAYNEQFFGPGTRLTVL.

This chain joins TRBV27 and TRBJ2-7; no firm D call. CDR3 length: 14 residues. Germline values: CDR1 MNHEY, CDR2 SMNVEV (reference sequence). V was trimmed by 7 bases and J by 6 bases, leaving 19 bases between them. CDR3 sequence: CASTQGLRTGEQYF. The DNA for the CDR3 is TGTGCCAGCACCCAAGGGTTACGGACCGGCGAGCAGTACTTC.

This clone was seen only once. The chain is built from TRBV9 and TRBJ2-2, with TRBD2 matching over 13 bases. This CDR3 comprises 20 residues. CDR1 is SGDLS and CDR2 is YYNGEE in the germline V gene. The J segment lost 4 bases and the V segment lost 3 bases, leaving 15 bases of the junction unmatched. The DNA of the CDR3 is TGTGCCAGCAGCGCACATTTAAGACTAGCGGGAGGATGGGGCACCGGGGAGCTGTTTTTT. Its protein is CASSAHLRLAGGWGTGELFF.

The table lists this clone with a count of one. Other DNA sequences within the sample encode an identical CDR3. This chain links TRBV5-1 with TRBJ2-5; D perhaps matches TRBD1 (6 bases). V dropped 4 bases and J dropped 5 bases, with 12 bases sitting between them. Germline V gene data show CDR1 as SGHRS and CDR2 as YFSETQ. CDR3 size: 13 residues. DNA for the CDR3: TGCGCCAGCAGCCTCGGACAGAAGGAGACCCAGTACTTC. Translation gives CASSLGQKETQYF. The whole variable domain, filled in from reference TRBV5-1 and TRBJ2-5, reads KAGVTQTPRYLIKTRGQQVTLSCSPISGHRSVSWYQQTPGQGLQFLFEYFSETQRNKGNFPGRFSGRQFSNSRSEMNVSTLELGDSALYLCASSLGQKETQYFGPGTRLLVL.

The V and J genes are TRBV28 and TRBJ1-1, with no clear D. V dropped 5 bases and J dropped 1 base, with 2 bases sitting between them. Germline values: CDR1 MDHEN, CDR2 SYDVKM. The CDR3 sequence is 11 residues long. The CDR3 sequence: CASSTNTEAFF. Written as DNA, the CDR3 is TGTGCCAGCAGTACGAACACTGAAGCTTTCTTT.

The rearrangement uses TRBV14 and TRBJ2-3; the D is unclear. This CDR3 region has 17 residues. Germline V gives CDR1 SGHDN, CDR2 FVKESK. The germline V and J ends were trimmed by 2 bases and 2 bases, with 17 bases remaining between them. CDR3 region: CASSQPRPPRLTDTQYF. In DNA, the CDR3 is TGTGCCAGCAGCCAACCTCGACCGCCACGCCTCACAGATACGCAGTATTTT. The variable domain in full, with the rest retrieved from reference TRBV14 and TRBJ2-3, is EAGVTQFPSHSVIEKGQTVTLRCDPISGHDNLYWYRRVMGKEIKFLLHFVKESKQDESGMPNNRFLAERTGGTYSTLKVQPAELEDSGVYFCASSQPRPPRLTDTQYFGPGTRLTVL.

This chain connects TRBV30 to TRBJ2-7; 10 nucleotides line up with TRBD2. The CDR3 spans 15 residues. Germline assignment: CDR1 GTSNPN and CDR2 SVGIG (reference sequence). The J segment lost 5 bases and the V segment lost 5 bases, leaving 12 bases of the junction unmatched. CDR3 nucleotides: TGTGCCTGGCGGGCTCCTAGCGGGAGAGACAACGAGCAGTACTTC. It yields the protein CAWRAPSGRDNEQYF.

The J gene is TRBJ2-3, the V gene TRBV7-8; unclear D gene. CDR3 size: 18 residues. Looked up from germline, CDR1 is SGHVS and CDR2 is FQNEAQ. The germline V and J ends were trimmed by 2 bases and 2 bases, with 20 bases remaining between them. Written as DNA, the CDR3 is TGTGCCAGCAGCTTAAAGGCAGGTGGCCTCAAACTCACAGATACGCAGTATTTT. It codes for CASSLKAGGLKLTDTQYF.

This chain connects TRBV6-5 to TRBJ2-7; D call uncertain. Germline CDR1 reads MNHEY; CDR2 reads SVGAGI. Trimming left V 2 bases short and J 3 bases short, with 11 bases between. This CDR3 is built from 14 residues. Here the CDR3 DNA reads TGTGCCAGCAGTTACGCGTCATCCGACTACGAGCAGTACTTC. Protein: CASSYASSDYEQYF.

This clone came up once. This chain links TRBV18 with TRBJ1-5; weak D call: TRBD1 (6 bases). Germline V CDR1 and CDR2: KGHSH, LQKENI. The CDR3 has 14 residues. V lost 6 bases and J 1 base, leaving 10 bases between the germline ends. The CDR3 DNA sequence: TGTGCCAGCTCCAACACAGGGAGCAATCAGCCCCAGCATTTT. This encodes CASSNTGSNQPQHF.

This clone was seen only once. The chain recombines TRBV7-6 with TRBJ1-2, with 8 bases aligning to TRBD1. CDR3 length: 15 residues. Per the germline V gene, CDR1 is SGHVS and CDR2 is FNYEAQ. J gave up 4 bases and V 1 base, and 5 bases lay outside the gene matches. The CDR3 region has the DNA TGTGCCAGCAGCTTAGGACAGGGGATGGGCTATGGCTACACCTTC. Translating it yields CASSLGQGMGYGYTF.

This chain connects TRBV6-5 to TRBJ1-2; 8 bases are a match to TRBD1. In germline, CDR1 is MNHEY, CDR2 SVGAGI. Trimming at V came to 10 bases and at J to 4 bases, leaving 11 bases not matched to a gene. CDR3 length equals 14 residues. The CDR3 region has the DNA TGTGCCACTCGGTGGGCAGGGGGCAGCTATGGCTACACCTTC. Its translation is CATRWAGGSYGYTF.

This sequence joins TRBV7-9 and TRBJ2-1; D is possibly TRBD1 (5 bases). CDR3 length: 12 amino acids. From germline, CDR1 is SEHNR and CDR2 FQNEAQ (reference sequence). The ends were cut back, 1 base at V and 12 bases at J, with 10 bases in the middle. CDR3 nucleotide sequence: TGTGCCAGCAGCTTAGAGGACAACCGGCAGTTCTTC. Its protein is CASSLEDNRQFF.

The rearrangement uses TRBV7-6 and TRBJ2-7; 7 positions match TRBD2. Trimming at V came to 5 bases and at J to 1 base, leaving 5 bases not matched to a gene. The CDR3 consists of 14 residues. Germline CDR1 and CDR2: SGHVS and FNYEAQ. CDR3 sequence (DNA): TGTGCCAGCAGCCATTCTAGCGGATCCTACGAGCAGTACTTC. Translation: CASSHSSGSYEQYF.

The DNA for the CDR3 is TGTGCCAGCAGCCAAGCATTCGGAGCAACTAATGAAAAACTGTTTTTT. Translating it yields CASSQAFGATNEKLFF. J is TRBJ1-4 and V is TRBV4-2; D is uncertain. This CDR3 contains 16 residues. CDR1 LGHNA and CDR2 YNFKEQ come from the germline V gene. Trimming cost V 1 base and J 0 bases, with 9 bases left between them.

This rearrangement joins TRBV5-1 to TRBJ2-1; D gene ambiguous. Germline CDR1 reads SGHRS; CDR2 reads YFSETQ. Between the trimmed V and J ends, which lost 1 base and 5 bases, there was a span of 10 bases. The CDR3 is 14 amino acids. The DNA for the CDR3 is TGCGCCAGCAGCTTGAACACGTTAAACAATGAGCAGTTCTTC. Encoded protein: CASSLNTLNNEQFF.

The chain links TRBV7-9 to TRBJ2-1, with 10 nucleotides matching TRBD2. The CDR3 runs to 17 residues. From germline, CDR1 is SEHNR and CDR2 FQNEAQ (reference sequence). With V trimmed by 5 bases and J by 3 bases, 10 bases remained unmatched. CDR3 bases: TGTGCCAGCAGCGAATTTGGGCGGACTAGCGGCTACAATGAGCAGTTCTTC. It encodes CASSEFGRTSGYNEQFF.

This clone was seen once. The chain is built from TRBV29-1 and TRBJ2-1, with 9 bases aligning to TRBD1. The CDR3 runs 14 residues. CDR1 is SQVTM and CDR2 is ANQGSEA in the germline V gene. V lost 6 bases, J lost 3 bases, and 6 bases stayed unmatched. The CDR3 here is CSVVLDRGYNEQFF. In nucleotides, the CDR3 is TGCAGCGTAGTTCTGGACAGGGGCTACAATGAGCAGTTCTTC.

This clone was found once. This chain connects TRBV27 to TRBJ1-2, with D maybe TRBD1 (5 bases). CDR3 length: 13 residues. The germline V and J ends were trimmed by 0 bases and 13 bases, with 15 bases remaining between them. Germline V gives CDR1 MNHEY, CDR2 SMNVEV (reference sequence). In DNA form, the CDR3 reads TGTGCCAGCAGTTTATCGGCAGGCAGGGATGGCACCTTC. Its protein product is CASSLSAGRDGTF.

This clone was observed a single time. The gene calls are TRBV5-4 and TRBJ2-7; TRBD2 agrees at 8 bases. CDR1 is SGHNT and CDR2 is YYREEE in the germline V gene (reference sequence). CDR3 size: 16 residues. Trimming took 3 bases from V and 0 from J; bases not matched to a gene: 8. DNA for the CDR3: TGTGCCAGCAGCTCGGGGGGGACTAAACTCTCCTACGAGCAGTACTTC. It translates to CASSSGGTKLSYEQYF.

The V call is TRBV5-4, the J call TRBJ2-3, with unresolved D. The germline V gene has CDR1 SGHNT and CDR2 YYREEE (reference sequence). The CDR3 is 15 amino acids. The V gene lost 2 bases and the J gene lost 5 bases, with 15 bases spanning the gap. The CDR3 sequence is CASSFPGDMKDTQYF. The CDR3 DNA reads as TGTGCCAGCAGCTTTCCCGGAGATATGAAAGATACGCAGTATTTT.

This chain joins TRBV11-2 and TRBJ2-5, with D perhaps matching TRBD1 (6 bases). CDR1 SGHAT and CDR2 FQNNGV come from the germline V gene. Trimming stripped 5 bases from V and 4 bases from J, with 11 bases between. The CDR3 is 13 amino acids. The CDR3 coding sequence is TGTGCCAGCAGCGCACAGGGTATAGAGACCCAGTACTTC. Amino acid sequence: CASSAQGIETQYF.

V usage is TRBV28 and J usage is TRBJ1-2; no clear D. Germline CDR1 MDHEN, CDR2 SYDVKM. CDR3 length equals 13 residues. The ends were cut back, 2 bases at V and 6 bases at J, with 10 bases in the middle. The CDR3: CASSLNGLNGYTF. CDR3 coding DNA: TGTGCCAGCAGTTTAAACGGCCTGAATGGCTACACCTTC.

This chain joins TRBV2 and TRBJ2-7, with D tentatively TRBD2 (6 bases). Trimming cost V 11 bases and J 2 bases, with 16 bases left between them. From germline, CDR1 is SNHLY and CDR2 FYNNEI. CDR3 size: 13 residues. The CDR3 DNA sequence: TGTGCCGGCAATTCGGGACTTGCCTACGAGCAGTACTTC. Protein product: CAGNSGLAYEQYF.